Listed here is a single T cell receptor beta chain. The protocol was immunoSEQ multiplex PCR, while the TCRdb copy is restricted to in-frame clones and leaves out a portion. The sample holds fewer than 150,000 clones, 85% seen once. The sample comes from a study of blood T cell repertoires in COVID-19. About the study: The United States, Italy and Spain were the sources of the acute and convalescent COVID-19 samples.

Germline-derived CDR1 and CDR2 are SGHRS and YFSETQ. This CDR3 comprises 14 residues. The trim removed 4 bases at V and 4 bases at J, leaving 6 bases unmatched. The sequenced material came from peripheral blood. This TCR was sampled from a man between 45 and 60 years old with acute or convalescent COVID-19. The chain employs TRBV5-1 and TRBJ2-3; TRBD2 matches at 7 bases. CDR3 amino acids: CASSLSGGADTQYF. The CDR3 nucleotides are TGCGCCAGCAGCCTAAGTGGGGGGGCAGATACGCAGTATTTT.